This is a list of T cell receptor beta chains from one sample in a study of blood T cell repertoires in COVID-19. Repertoires were generated with immunoSEQ multiplex PCR, while TCRdb's copy carries only in-frame clones and drops some. The profile covers tens of thousands of clones, with under 95% appearing a single time and 2.4% taken by the ten largest. Sequenced: peripheral blood. All receptors come from a man in his fifties or sixties with active COVID-19. The conserved cysteine and the conserved F or W are not part of the CDR3 here.

j_call	v_call	cdr3_aa
TRBJ1-5	TRBV6-2/TRBV6-3	ASSYVQGTGNQPQH
TRBJ1-1	TRBV11-1	ASSFSNRGGAF
TRBJ2-5	TRBV29-1	SVEELAAYQETQY
TRBJ2-7	TRBV5-5	ASSLAPAGGGEQY
TRBJ1-3	TRBV28	ASSDTMKITIY
TRBJ2-5	TRBV10-2	ASGKQGYQETQY
TRBJ2-5	TRBV9	ASTTSGLSGTQY
TRBJ1-1	TRBV7-9	ASSLRYTTTKTEAF
TRBJ2-7	TRBV5-1	ASSGRQGFYEQY
TRBJ1-5	TRBV6-1	ASSEQGGGNQPQH
TRBJ1-6	TRBV5-1	ASSWTGRNSPLH
TRBJ2-7	TRBV5-1	ASSTGRNYEQY
TRBJ1-5	TRBV6-5	ASSPGQGLSQPQH
TRBJ1-2	TRBV5-4	ASSLKGGSYGYT
TRBJ2-5	TRBV7-9	ASSSQSTGGRETQY